This TCR beta chain was identified during a study of blood T cell repertoires in COVID-19. Study context: There were acute and convalescent COVID-19 samples, and they came from the United States, Italy and Spain.

Two consecutive negative NP/OP PCR tests, clearance, or resolved symptoms defined Cohort 3 recovery. Germline V gene sequence: CDR1 SQVTM, CDR2 ANQGSEA. The CDR3 is made up of 12 amino acids. Trimming removed 7 bases from V and 4 bases from J; junction bases left unmatched: 5. As processed by the authors: Amplified reference gene primers provided the basis for estimating nucleated cell counts. Clones were sequenced by immunoSEQ multiplex PCR, and TCRdb holds only the in-frame ones, with some missing. Clone size and V and J calls were adopted from that table, with D and trimming inferred from the DNA. The repertoire holds around 170,000 clones, with about 80% as singletons.

The gene calls are TRBV29-1 and TRBJ2-3, with 7 bases aligning to TRBD1. The specimen sequenced was PBMCs or T cells enriched from blood (not recorded which). The receptor comes from a middle-aged man who had recovered from COVID-19. CDR3 in DNA: TGCAGCGCCGAGCAGGGGGCAGATACGCAGTATTTT. It specifies CSAEQGADTQYF.